This record covers a single T cell receptor (beta chain). The data derive from a study of CD8 T cells in Susac syndrome. Sequencing of TCR beta covered CD8+ and CD4+ T cells obtained from blood. Negative magnetic isolation gave CD8+ and CD4+ cells; FACS enriched CD8+ TEMRA. The germline V gene has CDR1 DFQATT and CDR2 SNEGSKA (reference sequence). The CDR3 is 21 residues long. J gave up 4 bases and V 0 bases, and 23 bases lay outside the gene matches. RNA totalling about 0.45 to 1 ug underwent reverse transcription with random hexamers. TCR beta CDR3 was amplified by immunoSEQ covering 54 Vbeta and 13 Jbeta. In TCRdb, the immunoSEQ multiplex PCR reads were re-called with MiXCR into one record per CDR3 protein. The profile shows 100,000 to 150,000 distinct CDR3 sequences, 94% of them singletons.

The clonotype comes from a human donor in good health. Sequenced sample: CD4+ T cells from PBMCs. This chain uses TRBV20-1 with TRBJ2-7; 11 bases match TRBD2. This chain's CDR3 is CSARDLTSGSPPKVEGYEQYF. The CDR3 bases are TGCAGTGCTAGAGATCTCACTAGCGGGAGTCCCCCCAAGGTGGAGGGGTACGAGCAGTACTTC.